This T cell receptor beta chain derives from a study of shared clonotypes between healthy human individuals. About this clone: Its specificity is unknown.

Genomic DNA of each subset was evenly split across several immunoSEQ plates. Original processing notes: Filtering differed for immunoSEQ, which gave only junction sequences without quality scores. Here immunoSEQ multiplex PCR was the method, and the copy in TCRdb shows in-frame clones only, minus some. The V and J calls and clone size were taken over from that table, and D and trimming were inferred from the DNA. The table has approximately 2.1 million clones, approximately 95% seen once. Overall study findings and caveats: The sampled material consisted only of blood, and tissue repertoires are likely to differ.

Looked up from germline, CDR1 is SEHNR and CDR2 is FQNEAQ (reference sequence). Trimming left V 2 bases short and J 4 bases short, with 14 bases between. The CDR3 consists of 15 residues. V gene TRBV7-9 combines with J gene TRBJ1-2; TRBD1 might be the D (5 bases). The receptor was isolated from a man in his late teens or twenties in good health. Some clones in this sample may be carry-over from other donors' samples. The sequenced sample consisted of naive CD4+ T cells from PBMCs. Subset denoted: CD45RA+ positively selected. CDR3 bases: TGTGCCAGCAGCTTAAATGCCAGGGAAGTCTATGGCTACACCTTC. Amino acid sequence: CASSLNAREVYGYTF.